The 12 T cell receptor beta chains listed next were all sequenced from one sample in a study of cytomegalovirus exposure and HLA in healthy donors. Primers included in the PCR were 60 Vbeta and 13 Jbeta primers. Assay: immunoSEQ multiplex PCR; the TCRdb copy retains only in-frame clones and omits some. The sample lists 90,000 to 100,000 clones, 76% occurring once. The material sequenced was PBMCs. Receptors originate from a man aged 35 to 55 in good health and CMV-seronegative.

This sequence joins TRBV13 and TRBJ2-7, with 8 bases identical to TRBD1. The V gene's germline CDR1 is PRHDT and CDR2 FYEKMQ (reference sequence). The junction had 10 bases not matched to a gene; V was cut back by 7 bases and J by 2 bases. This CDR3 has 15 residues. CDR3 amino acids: CASTGRGRAPYEQYF. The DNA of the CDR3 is TGTGCCAGCACCGGCAGGGGGCGAGCCCCCTACGAGCAGTACTTC.

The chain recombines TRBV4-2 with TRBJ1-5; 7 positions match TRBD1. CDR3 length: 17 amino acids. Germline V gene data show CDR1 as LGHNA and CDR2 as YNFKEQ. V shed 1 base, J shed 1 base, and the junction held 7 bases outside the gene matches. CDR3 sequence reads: CASSQVAGGSSNQPQHF. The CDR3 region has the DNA TGTGCCAGCAGCCAAGTCGCAGGGGGATCGAGCAATCAGCCCCAGCATTTT.

CDR3 nucleotide sequence: TGTGCCATCAGTCCCCCGGGACAAAAGGACTATGGCTACACCTTC. Its protein product is CAISPPGQKDYGYTF. This chain links TRBV10-3 with TRBJ1-2; a weak D match, TRBD1 (6 bases). CDR1 is ENHRY and CDR2 is SYGVKD in the germline V gene. The CDR3 totals 15 residues. The V end lost 5 bases, the J end lost 3 bases, and 16 bases lay between the germline ends.

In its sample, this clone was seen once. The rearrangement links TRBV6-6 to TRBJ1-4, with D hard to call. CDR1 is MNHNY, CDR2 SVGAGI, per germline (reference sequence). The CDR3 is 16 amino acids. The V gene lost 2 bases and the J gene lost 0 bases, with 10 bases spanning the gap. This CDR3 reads CASSYPKRATNEKLFF. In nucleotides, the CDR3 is TGTGCCAGCAGTTACCCGAAGAGGGCAACTAATGAAAAACTGTTTTTT.

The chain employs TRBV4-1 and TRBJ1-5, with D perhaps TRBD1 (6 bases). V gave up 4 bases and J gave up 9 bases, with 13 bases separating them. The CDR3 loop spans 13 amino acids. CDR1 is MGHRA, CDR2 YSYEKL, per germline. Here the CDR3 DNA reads TGCGCCAGCAGCCCGGGGGGCCCCCTGCCCCAGCATTTT. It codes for CASSPGGPLPQHF.

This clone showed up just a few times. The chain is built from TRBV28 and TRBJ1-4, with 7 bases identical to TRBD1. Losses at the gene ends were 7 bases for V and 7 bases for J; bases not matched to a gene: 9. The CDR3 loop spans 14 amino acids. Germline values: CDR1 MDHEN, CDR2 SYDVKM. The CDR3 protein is CASKDRDLSEKLFF. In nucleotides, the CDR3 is TGTGCCAGCAAAGACAGGGACTTATCTGAAAAACTGTTTTTT.

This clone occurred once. The chain's CDR3 is CASTDTQGYNEKLFF. The CDR3 nucleotides read TGTGCCAGCACGGACACGCAGGGTTATAATGAAAAACTGTTTTTT. The V call is TRBV28, the J call TRBJ1-4; D possibly corresponds to TRBD1 (5 bases). Trimming removed 7 bases from V and 4 bases from J, with 16 bases in between. The CDR3 spans 15 residues. CDR1 and CDR2 from the germline V gene are MDHEN and SYDVKM.

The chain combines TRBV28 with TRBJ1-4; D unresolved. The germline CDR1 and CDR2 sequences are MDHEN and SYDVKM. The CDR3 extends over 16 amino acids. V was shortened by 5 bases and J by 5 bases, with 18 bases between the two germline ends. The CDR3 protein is CASSPLLTNGNEKLFF. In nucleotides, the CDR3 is TGTGCCAGCAGTCCCCTGCTGACAAATGGGAATGAAAAACTGTTTTTT.

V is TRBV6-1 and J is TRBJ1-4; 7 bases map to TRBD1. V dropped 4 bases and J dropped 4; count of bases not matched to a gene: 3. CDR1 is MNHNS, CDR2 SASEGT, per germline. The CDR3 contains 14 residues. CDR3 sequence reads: CASSARGYNEKLFF. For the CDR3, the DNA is TGTGCCAGCAGTGCCAGGGGGTATAATGAAAAACTGTTTTTT.

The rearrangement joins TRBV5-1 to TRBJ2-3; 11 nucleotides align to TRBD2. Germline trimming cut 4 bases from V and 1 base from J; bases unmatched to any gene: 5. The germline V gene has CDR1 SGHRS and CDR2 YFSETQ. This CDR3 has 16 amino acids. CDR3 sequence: CASSTGLAERTDTQYF. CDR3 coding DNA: TGCGCCAGCAGCACGGGACTAGCGGAGCGCACAGATACGCAGTATTTT.

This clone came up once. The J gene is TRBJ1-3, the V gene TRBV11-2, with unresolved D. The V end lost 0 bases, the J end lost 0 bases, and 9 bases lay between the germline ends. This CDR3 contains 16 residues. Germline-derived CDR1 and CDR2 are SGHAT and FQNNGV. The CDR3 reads CASSLDLAHSGNTIYF. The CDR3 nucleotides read TGTGCCAGCAGCTTAGATCTGGCCCACTCTGGAAACACCATATATTTT.

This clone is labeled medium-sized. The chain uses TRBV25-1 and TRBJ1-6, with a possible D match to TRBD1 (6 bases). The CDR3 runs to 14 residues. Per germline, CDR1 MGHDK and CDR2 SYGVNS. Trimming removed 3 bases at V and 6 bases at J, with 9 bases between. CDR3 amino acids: CASSDRTANSPLHF. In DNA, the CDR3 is TGTGCCAGCAGTGACCGGACAGCTAATTCACCCCTCCACTTT.